This T cell receptor beta chain is from a study of control samples from healthy donors and cancer patients. Libraries were prepared by immunoSEQ multiplex PCR; TCRdb keeps only in-frame clonotypes and omits some of them. The data contain about 60,000 clones, 85% of them singletons. The sample holds one count of this clone. V lost 0 bases to trimming and J lost 4 bases; unmatched junction nucleotides: 10. This CDR3 contains 19 residues. Germline V lookup: CDR1 SGHDN, CDR2 FVKESK. This clonotype originated in a man aged 40-49 years in good health. Input material: blood. The V call is TRBV14, the J call TRBJ2-6, with TRBD1 matching 9 bases. The CDR3 nucleotides read TGTGCCAGCAGCCAAGATCTCGGGACAGGGACCCCAGGGGCCAACGTCCTGACTTTC. It yields the protein CASSQDLGTGTPGANVLTF. Full variable domain (rest looked up from reference TRBV14 and TRBJ2-6): EAGVTQFPSHSVIEKGQTVTLRCDPISGHDNLYWYRRVMGKEIKFLLHFVKESKQDESGMPNNRFLAERTGGTYSTLKVQPAELEDSGVYFCASSQDLGTGTPGANVLTFGAGSRLTVL.